One T cell receptor (beta chain) is described in this entry. Its cognate antigen is unknown. The study reverse transcribed the entire isolated RNA, so it sequenced expressed TCRB transcripts. Produced via immunoSEQ multiplex PCR; TCRdb's table is partial and in-frame only. This sample yields about 300,000 clones, of which approximately 13% are seen a single time; about 0.016% belongs to the top ten. The source of the sample is a study of beta chain features in type 1 diabetes. Study summary: Researchers looked at approximately 110,000,000 sorted cells across all samples.

The CDR3 spans 15 residues. V shed 5 bases, J shed 6 bases, and the junction held 8 bases outside the gene matches. Germline values: CDR1 MNHEY, CDR2 SVGAGI. Via the markers CD45RO/CCR7/CD25/CD127/CD95/CD27, stem cell-like memory, regulatory, central memory and naive CD4+ cells were sorted. Overall study results and limits: Moderate but significant shortening of TCRB CDR3s was recorded in all four CD4+ subsets from Type 1 diabetes patients. Fewer insertions but more deletions were seen at VDJ junctions in type 1 diabetes patients. PCR might show a preference for shorter templates, equally across patients and controls.

The sequencing sample was made of naive CD4+ T cells from blood. The rearrangement links TRBV6-5 to TRBJ1-1, with 11 bases that match TRBD1. This receptor was obtained from a woman aged 18-29 years with type 1 diabetes. CDR3 residues: CASSPDRGRNAEAFF. The CDR3 nucleotides read TGTGCCAGCAGTCCGGACAGGGGGCGAAACGCTGAAGCTTTCTTT.